Detailed here is one T cell receptor (beta chain). In its sample, this clone was seen a few times. Its antigen remains undetermined. Per-base qualities were not stored, and no clone one base away is much larger. The data were obtained in a study of blood T cell repertoires in COVID-19 (dated by TCRdb to the early 2020s). In the study overall: Collaborator samples came from the United States, Italy and Spain and covered acute and convalescent phases of COVID-19. The prospective study material was composed of cDNA or gDNA derived from T cells, B-cell-depleted T cells, or PBMCs. The samples were drawn from the first 160 participants of the ongoing ImmuneRACE study and from 1,254 subjects provided by 6 global collaborators. Where HLA class I and class II types were available, the types were taken from metadata supplied by the sample provider, not from assay-based typing. A de-identified subject ID, COVID-19 status, age in years and sex were almost always included in the sample metadata. The repertoires were released in a freely available public database intended as a resource for research on the immune response to SARS-CoV-2. The dataset comprised deeply sampled blood TCRbeta repertoires from subjects exposed to, actively infected with, or recovered from COVID-19.

Broader findings and caveats from the paper: The quantity of clinical and demographic metadata differed by source and by participant and was supplied without curation.

Each collaborating institution followed its own protocols to collect whole blood in K2EDTA tubes. For TCRbeta analysis, collaborators shipped samples in one of three forms: frozen whole blood, isolated PBMCs, or DNA extracted from either of those sample types. TCRbeta CDR3 regions were amplified from genomic DNA by means of the immunoSEQ Assay, a bias-controlled multiplex PCR. The original pipeline was this. The number of nucleated cells in each sample was estimated from the amplification of reference gene primers within the assay. To quantify the absolute abundance of each unique TCRbeta CDR3 rearrangement, sequence reads were collapsed and filtered. For each sample, productive Simpson clonality was calculated as the square root of Simpson's diversity index over productive rearrangements. Sourced from immuneACCESS, this table was stored by TCRdb with only in-frame sequences that have V and J called. A share of the clones is absent; for the studies checked, an unresolved V gene accounts for under half, and the remainder has no known explanation. The V and J calls and the clone size are those of that table, but D and trimming were determined from the DNA. This sample is represented by tens of thousands of clones; over 75% of them were singletons. The leading ten clones occupy approximately 3.5% of the sample.

CDR1 is given as SGHRS and CDR2 as YFSETQ, both from the germline V gene. From the cysteine up to the phenylalanine, the CDR3 has a length of 16 residues. Only the CDR3 DNA stays, 48 bases, in frame from base 1. The V end gives up 0 bases and the J end 5 bases, leaving 2 bases in the junction not matched to a gene. Sequenced: peripheral blood. This receptor was obtained from a man between 65 and 79 years old with acute or convalescent COVID-19. The chain links TRBV5-1 with TRBJ2-3, and TRBD2 matches 14 of the central bases. The encoded CDR3 is CASSLGTSGGRDTQYF. The nucleotide sequence reads as follows: TGCGCCAGCAGCTTGGGGACTAGCGGGGGGCGAGATACGCAGTATTTT.